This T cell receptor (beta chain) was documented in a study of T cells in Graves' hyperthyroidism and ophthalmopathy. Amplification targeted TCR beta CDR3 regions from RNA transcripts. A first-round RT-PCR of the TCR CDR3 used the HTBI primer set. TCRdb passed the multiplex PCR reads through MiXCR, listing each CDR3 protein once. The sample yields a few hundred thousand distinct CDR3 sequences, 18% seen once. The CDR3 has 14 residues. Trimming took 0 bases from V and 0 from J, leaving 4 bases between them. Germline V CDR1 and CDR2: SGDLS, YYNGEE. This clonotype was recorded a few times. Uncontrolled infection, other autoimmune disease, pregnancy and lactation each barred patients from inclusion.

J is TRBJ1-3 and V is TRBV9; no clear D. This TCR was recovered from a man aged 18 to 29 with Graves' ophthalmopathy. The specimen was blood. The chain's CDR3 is CASSVASSGNTIYF. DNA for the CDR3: TGTGCCAGCAGCGTAGCGAGCTCTGGAAACACCATATATTTT.